The 2 T cell receptor beta chains in this list originate from one sample, sequenced in a study of shared clonotypes between healthy human individuals. CD45RO-negative, CCR7-selected cells formed the naive CD8 fraction, which excluded terminally differentiated effector memory CD45RA+ cells. Sequencing was performed with immunoSEQ multiplex PCR; in TCRdb, only in-frame clones are kept and a portion is missing. The sample lists some 1,900,000 clones; 85% to 95% were seen once. Sequencing was performed on naive CD8+ T cells sorted from blood. The origin of the receptors is a young man in good health.

The J gene is TRBJ2-7, the V gene TRBV5-4, with a weak D call TRBD2 (5 bases). The CDR3 has 14 residues. Germline V gives CDR1 SGHNT, CDR2 YYREEE (reference sequence). V lost 2 bases and J lost 5, with 14 bases in between. CDR3 nucleotide sequence: TGTGCCAGCAGCTTTTTTGGTGGAGGCGACGAGCAGTACTTC. Protein: CASSFFGGGDEQYF.

The rearrangement uses TRBV4-1 and TRBJ2-4; no clear D gene. CDR3 length: 15 amino acids. V was cut by 1 base and J by 1 base, with 8 bases left in between. The germline gives CDR1 MGHRA, CDR2 YSYEKL. In nucleotides, the CDR3 is TGCGCCAGCAGCCAAGTCGACTCGGCCAAAAACATTCAGTACTTC. Residues: CASSQVDSAKNIQYF.